The 16 T cell receptor beta chains listed next were all sequenced from one sample in a study of identical twins. TCRdb reprocessed the 5' RACE reads with MiXCR, giving one entry per CDR3 protein. The sample contains around 300,000 distinct CDR3 sequences, about 8.9% of which appear only once. These data also formed part of another study, on yellow fever vaccine responses in identical twins.

Sequencing was performed on memory (CD45RO+) T cells sorted from blood. The receptor set was obtained from a woman between 18 and 30 years old in good health.

At least ten counts were recorded for this clonotype. V is TRBV20-1 and J is TRBJ2-5; TRBD2 agrees at 8 bases. This CDR3 is built from 16 residues. V shed 2 bases, J shed 0 bases, and the junction held 8 bases outside the gene matches. Germline assignment: CDR1 DFQATT and CDR2 SNEGSKA (reference sequence). CDR3 DNA sequence: TGCAGTGCTAGAAGAATTCTAGCGGGTAACCAAGAGACCCAGTACTTC. It specifies CSARRILAGNQETQYF.

This clonotype was detected ten times or more. The CDR3 sequence: CASSEGLAGNNYGYTF. Here the CDR3 DNA reads TGTGCCAGCAGTGAAGGTTTGGCAGGCAATAACTATGGCTACACCTTC. The rearrangement links TRBV25-1 to TRBJ1-2; D not certain. The V end was cut by 2 bases, the J end by 1 base, with 14 bases between. This CDR3 is 16 amino acids long. Germline CDR1 is MGHDK and CDR2 is SYGVNS.

This clonotype was recorded many times. V gene TRBV3-1 combines with J gene TRBJ2-1; TRBD2 matches 10 bases. This CDR3 is built from 16 residues. Looked up from germline, CDR1 is LGHDT and CDR2 is YNNKEL (reference sequence). V shed 5 bases, J shed 3 bases, and the junction held 7 bases outside the gene matches. The CDR3 nucleotides read TGTGCCAGCAGCGAAAAAGGGACTAGCGACTACAATGAGCAGTTCTTC. Translation: CASSEKGTSDYNEQFF.

Regarding this clonotype: A much larger clone sits a single nucleotide away, making a read error possible. The chain joins TRBV7-8 to TRBJ2-1, with TRBD2 matching over 11 bases. Germline V gives CDR1 SGHVS, CDR2 FQNEAQ. Unmatched junction bases numbered 16, after V lost 5 bases and J lost 7 bases. The CDR3 is 18 amino acids. Here the CDR3 reads CASSPRQNSGRAENEQFF. The CDR3 DNA sequence: TGTGCCAGCAGCCCGCGACAGAATAGCGGGAGGGCAGAGAATGAGCAGTTCTTC.

This clonotype has at least ten counts. This chain joins TRBV7-2 and TRBJ2-3; 15 positions match TRBD2. After removal of 5 bases from V and 7 bases from J, the junction contained 1 base not matched to a gene. CDR1 is SGHTA and CDR2 is FQGNSA in the germline V gene. The CDR3 totals 14 residues. In nucleotides, the CDR3 is TGTGCCAGCAGCGGGACTAGCGGGGGGTATACGCAGTATTTT. It encodes CASSGTSGGYTQYF.

This clonotype was detected many times. The J gene is TRBJ1-5, the V gene TRBV24-1; D unresolved. Germline loops: CDR1 KGHDR, CDR2 SFDVKD. V was clipped by 5 bases and J by 6 bases, with 10 bases between them. This CDR3 spans 13 amino acids. DNA of the CDR3: TGTGCCACCAGTGGAGCGATCGGTCAGCCCCAGCATTTT. Its translation is CATSGAIGQPQHF.

This clonotype was detected only a few times. The chain carries TRBV3-1 and TRBJ2-5, with D possibly TRBD2 on 6 matching bases. Germline assignment: CDR1 LGHDT and CDR2 YNNKEL (reference sequence). CDR3 length: 16 amino acids. V lost 0 bases to trimming and J lost 1 base, with 12 bases between them. The CDR3 protein is CASSQERGRPQETQYF. The CDR3 nucleotides are TGTGCCAGCAGCCAAGAGCGGGGAAGGCCCCAAGAGACCCAGTACTTC.

Concerning this clonotype: The junction departs from germline at one end; a sequencing error may be responsible. The genes are TRBV6-1 and TRBJ2-6; D possibly corresponds to TRBD1 (5 bases). CDR1 and CDR2 (germline): MNHNS, SASEGT. The length of the CDR3 is 15 residues. Here the CDR3 DNA reads TGTGCCAGCAGTGAATCTGAATCTGGGGCCAACATCCTGACTTTC. This gives the protein CASSESESGANILTF.

The chain is built from TRBV9 and TRBJ2-3, with D unclear. Trimming left V 3 bases short and J 1 base short, with 9 bases between. CDR3 size: 14 residues. Germline V gene data show CDR1 as SGDLS and CDR2 as YYNGEE. The CDR3 region is CASSAEAGTDTQYF. The CDR3 bases are TGTGCCAGCAGCGCAGAGGCGGGCACAGATACGCAGTATTTT.

This clonotype has a count of ten or more. The V call is TRBV5-1, the J call TRBJ1-6; D perhaps matches TRBD1 (6 bases). Germline V gene data show CDR1 as SGHRS and CDR2 as YFSETQ. The CDR3 extends over 15 amino acids. Between the trimmed V and J ends, which lost 5 bases and 5 bases, there was a span of 14 bases. The CDR3 sequence: CASSYNQGNNSPLHF. Written as DNA, the CDR3 is TGCGCCAGCAGTTATAACCAGGGGAATAATTCACCCCTCCACTTT.

This clonotype came up a few times. V is TRBV5-1 and J is TRBJ1-2, with D possibly TRBD1 on 6 matching bases. Trimming stripped 4 bases from V and 5 bases from J, with 12 bases between. Looked up from germline, CDR1 is SGHRS and CDR2 is YFSETQ. The CDR3 contains 13 residues. The CDR3 region is CASSPDSQYGYTF. The CDR3 nucleotides read TGCGCCAGCAGCCCGGACAGCCAATATGGCTACACCTTC. The variable domain in full, with the rest retrieved from reference TRBV5-1 and TRBJ1-2, is KAGVTQTPRYLIKTRGQQVTLSCSPISGHRSVSWYQQTPGQGLQFLFEYFSETQRNKGNFPGRFSGRQFSNSRSEMNVSTLELGDSALYLCASSPDSQYGYTFGSGTRLTVV.

In its sample, this clonotype was seen many times. The chain's CDR3 is CASRNNQPQHF. The CDR3 DNA reads TGTGCCAGCCGGAACAATCAGCCCCAGCATTTT. This chain links TRBV6-1 with TRBJ1-5; D is unclear. V lost 8 bases and J lost 3, with 5 bases in between. CDR3 length: 11 amino acids. The V gene's germline CDR1 is MNHNS and CDR2 SASEGT.

This clonotype was picked up many times. The chain has TRBV5-1 and TRBJ2-1; the match to TRBD2 covers 10 bases. This CDR3 has 16 amino acids. Trimming at V came to 0 bases and at J to 4 bases, leaving 4 bases not matched to a gene. Germline CDR1 SGHRS, CDR2 YFSETQ. This CDR3 reads CASSLEALAGYNEQFF. The CDR3 coding sequence is TGCGCCAGCAGCTTGGAGGCACTAGCGGGGTACAATGAGCAGTTCTTC. Filled out from reference TRBV5-1 and TRBJ2-1, the complete variable domain reads KAGVTQTPRYLIKTRGQQVTLSCSPISGHRSVSWYQQTPGQGLQFLFEYFSETQRNKGNFPGRFSGRQFSNSRSEMNVSTLELGDSALYLCASSLEALAGYNEQFFGPGTRLTVL.

The chain has TRBV24-1 and TRBJ2-5, with 15 positions matching TRBD2. J gave up 5 bases and V 4 bases, and 7 bases lay outside the gene matches. This CDR3 region has 17 residues. Germline V CDR1 and CDR2: KGHDR, SFDVKD. The CDR3 reads CATSEGLAGGPRETQYF. The CDR3 DNA is TGTGCCACCAGTGAAGGACTAGCGGGAGGGCCGCGGGAGACCCAGTACTTC.

This clonotype has a count of ten or more. The chain employs TRBV7-2 and TRBJ2-1, with 8 bases matching TRBD1. The CDR3 has 16 residues. J was trimmed by 6 bases and V by 3 bases; bases with no gene match: 10. The germline CDR1 and CDR2 sequences are SGHTA and FQGNSA. The DNA of the CDR3 is TGTGCCAGCAGCTTGAGGCCGGGACAGGTCATCAATGAGCAGTTCTTC. Translating it yields CASSLRPGQVINEQFF.

This clonotype was counted only a few times. The genes are TRBV23-1 and TRBJ2-1; D possibly corresponds to TRBD2 (6 bases). Being an ORF, TRBV23-1 has a function that is uncertain. V was cut by 0 bases and J by 9 bases, with 18 bases left in between. This CDR3 comprises 16 residues. The CDR3 coding sequence is TGCGCCAGCAGTCAATCTGGACCGACTAGGTCGGGTGAGCAGTTCTTC. It translates to CASSQSGPTRSGEQFF.